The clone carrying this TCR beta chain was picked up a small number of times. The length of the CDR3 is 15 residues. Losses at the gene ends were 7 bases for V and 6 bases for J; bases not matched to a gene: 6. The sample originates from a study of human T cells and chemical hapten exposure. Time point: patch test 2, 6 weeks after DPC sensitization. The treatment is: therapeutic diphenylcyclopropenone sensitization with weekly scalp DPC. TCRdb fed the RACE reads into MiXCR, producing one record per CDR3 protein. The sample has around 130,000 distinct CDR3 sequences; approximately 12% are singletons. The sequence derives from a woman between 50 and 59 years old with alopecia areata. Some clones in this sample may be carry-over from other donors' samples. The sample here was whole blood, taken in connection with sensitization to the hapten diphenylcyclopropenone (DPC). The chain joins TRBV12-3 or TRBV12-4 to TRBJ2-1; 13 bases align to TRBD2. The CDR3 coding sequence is TGTGCCAGCACTGGACTAGCGGGGGTGGGCAATGAGCAGTTCTTC. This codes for CASTGLAGVGNEQFF.